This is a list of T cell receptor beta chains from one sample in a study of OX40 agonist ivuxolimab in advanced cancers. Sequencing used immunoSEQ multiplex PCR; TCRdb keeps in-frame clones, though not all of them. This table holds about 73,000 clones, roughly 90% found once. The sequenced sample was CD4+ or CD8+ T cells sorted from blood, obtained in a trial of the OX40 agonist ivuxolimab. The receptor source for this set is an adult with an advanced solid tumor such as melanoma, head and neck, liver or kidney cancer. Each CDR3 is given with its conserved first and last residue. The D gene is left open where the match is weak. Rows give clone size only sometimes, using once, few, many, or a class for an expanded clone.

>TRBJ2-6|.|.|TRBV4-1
CASSQEGGANVLTF
TGCGCCAGCAGCCAAGAGGGCGGGGCCAACGTCCTGACTTTC
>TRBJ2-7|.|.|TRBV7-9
CASSPRGGEGRIEQYF
TGTGCCAGCAGCCCCAGGGGAGGCGAGGGGCGGATCGAGCAGTACTTC
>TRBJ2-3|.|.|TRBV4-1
CASSTQGVTLTDTQYF
TGCGCCAGCAGCACTCAAGGGGTCACCCTCACAGATACGCAGTATTTT
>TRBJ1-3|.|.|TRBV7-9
CASSPGLNHSGNTIYF
TGTGCCAGCAGCCCCGGCCTCAACCACTCTGGAAACACCATATATTTT
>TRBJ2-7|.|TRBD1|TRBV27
CASSFFEGQVDEQCF
TGTGCCAGCAGTTTTTTTGAGGGACAGGTCGACGAGCAGTGCTTC
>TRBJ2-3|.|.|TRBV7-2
CASSRYQDTQYF
TGTGCCAGCAGCCGTTATCAGGATACGCAGTATTTT
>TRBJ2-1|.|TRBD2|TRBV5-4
CASSLVVAGEEEQFF
TGTGCCAGCAGCTTGGTAGTAGCGGGGGAGGAAGAGCAGTTCTTC
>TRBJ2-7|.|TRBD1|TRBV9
CASSEGGGQGYEQYF
TGTGCCAGCAGCGAGGGGGGCGGACAGGGGTACGAGCAGTACTTC
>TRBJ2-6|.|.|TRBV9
CASSVRARDEQPSGANVLTF
TGTGCCAGCAGCGTAAGAGCCCGGGACGAGCAGCCATCTGGGGCCAACGTCCTGACTTTC
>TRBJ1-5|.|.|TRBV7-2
CASSPGTQPQHF
TGTGCCAGCAGTCCAGGGACTCAGCCCCAGCATTTT
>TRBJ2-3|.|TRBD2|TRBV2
CASRGTSGGTDTQYF
TGTGCCAGCAGAGGGACTAGCGGGGGCACAGATACGCAGTATTTT
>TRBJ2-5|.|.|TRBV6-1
CASSEWRGRARETQYF
TGTGCCAGCAGTGAATGGAGGGGTAGGGCCAGAGAGACCCAGTACTTC
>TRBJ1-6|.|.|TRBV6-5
CASKKPTYNSPLHF
TGTGCCAGCAAGAAGCCTACCTATAATTCACCCCTCCACTTT
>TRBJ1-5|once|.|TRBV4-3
CASSPGTANSNQPQHF
TGCGCCAGCAGCCCTGGGACGGCTAATAGCAATCAGCCCCAGCATTTT
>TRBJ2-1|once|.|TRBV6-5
CASSYSGGLGEQFF
TGTGCCAGCAGTTACTCTGGGGGGCTGGGTGAGCAGTTCTTC
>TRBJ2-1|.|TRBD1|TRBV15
CATSIGSGTGDNEQFF
TGTGCCACCAGCATCGGATCCGGGACAGGGGACAATGAGCAGTTCTTC
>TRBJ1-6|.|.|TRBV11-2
CASSLTAYNSPPHF
TGTGCCAGCAGCTTAACGGCGTATAATTCACCCCCCCACTTT
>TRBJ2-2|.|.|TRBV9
CASSVLITGELFF
TGTGCCAGCAGCGTATTGATCACCGGGGAGCTGTTTTTT
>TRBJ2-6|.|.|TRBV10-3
CAISEGDSGANVLTF
TGTGCCATCAGCGAGGGTGACTCTGGGGCCAACGTCCTGACTTTC
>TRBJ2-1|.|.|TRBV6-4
CASSARDSVYNEQFF
TGTGCCAGCAGTGCCCGGGACTCTGTCTACAATGAGCAGTTCTTC
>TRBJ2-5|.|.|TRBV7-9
CASSHPEGLPETQYF
TGTGCCAGCAGCCACCCTGAGGGACTGCCGGAGACCCAGTACTTC
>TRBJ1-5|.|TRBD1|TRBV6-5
CASSLGTGANQPQHF
TGTGCCAGCAGCCTCGGGACAGGAGCCAATCAGCCCCAGCATTTT
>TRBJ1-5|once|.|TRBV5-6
CASSFGPGQPQHF
TGTGCCAGCAGCTTCGGTCCCGGTCAGCCCCAGCATTTT
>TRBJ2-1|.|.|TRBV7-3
CASSLSSSYNEQFF
TGTGCCAGCAGCTTATCCTCCTCCTACAATGAGCAGTTCTTC
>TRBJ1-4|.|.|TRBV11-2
CASSATTGAVQEKLFF
TGTGCCAGCAGCGCAACGACAGGTGCGGTTCAGGAAAAACTGTTTTTT
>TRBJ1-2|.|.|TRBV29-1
CSVPEGRELRGYTF
TGCAGCGTCCCGGAGGGCAGGGAGCTACGAGGCTACACCTTC
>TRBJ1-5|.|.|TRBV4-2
CASSQEIEDRNQPQHF
TGTGCCAGCAGCCAGGAGATAGAGGACAGAAATCAGCCCCAGCATTTT
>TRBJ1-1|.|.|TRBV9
CASSLEGVGTEAFF
TGTGCCAGCAGCTTGGAGGGCGTGGGCACTGAAGCTTTCTTT
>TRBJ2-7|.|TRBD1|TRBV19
CASSIQGAHNEQYF
TGTGCCAGTAGTATACAGGGGGCGCACAACGAGCAGTACTTC
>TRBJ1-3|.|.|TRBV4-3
CASSQEVGSGNTIYF
TGCGCCAGCAGCCAAGAAGTCGGCTCTGGAAACACCATATATTTT
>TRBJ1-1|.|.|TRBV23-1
CGTVRDITNTEAFF
TGCGGGACAGTAAGGGATATAACGAACACTGAAGCTTTCTTT
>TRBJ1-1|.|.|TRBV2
CASKGGPNTEAFF
TGTGCCAGCAAGGGGGGCCCGAACACTGAAGCTTTCTTT
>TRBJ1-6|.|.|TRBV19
CASSIEGGHSPLHF
TGTGCCAGTAGTATAGAGGGGGGCCATTCACCCCTCCACTTT
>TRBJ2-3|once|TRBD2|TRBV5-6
CASSFGAGGRTDTQYF
TGTGCCAGCAGCTTTGGAGCGGGGGGGCGCACAGATACGCAGTATTTT
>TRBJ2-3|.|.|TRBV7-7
CASSLAGGAGADTQYF
TGTGCCAGCAGCTTAGCGGGGGGGGCTGGCGCAGATACGCAGTATTTT
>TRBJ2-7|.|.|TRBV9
CASSVATEAPYEQYF
TGTGCCAGCAGCGTAGCTACAGAGGCCCCCTACGAGCAGTACTTC
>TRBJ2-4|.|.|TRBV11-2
CASSLDLQGWGAKNIQYF
TGTGCCAGCAGCTTAGATTTGCAGGGGTGGGGGGCCAAAAACATTCAGTACTTC
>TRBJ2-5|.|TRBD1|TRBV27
CASSQGVLGETQYF
TGTGCCAGCAGCCAGGGGGTTCTGGGGGAGACCCAGTACTTC
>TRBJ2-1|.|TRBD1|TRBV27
CASSIGTGGHNEQFF
TGTGCCAGCAGCATCGGGACAGGGGGGCACAATGAGCAGTTCTTC
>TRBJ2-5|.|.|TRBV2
CASRSTGWQETQYF
TGTGCCAGCAGGTCCACAGGGTGGCAAGAGACCCAGTACTTC